The rows below give T cell receptor beta chains drawn from one sample of a study of beta chain features in type 1 diabetes. Data came from immunoSEQ multiplex PCR; TCRdb stores just in-frame clones and leaves some out. Of 300,000 to 450,000 clones in the sample, 9.6% were seen once. Specimen: central memory CD4+ T cells from blood. These receptors all come from a man aged 25-40 years with type 1 diabetes. Each CDR3 is given with its conserved first and last residue. A D gene is named only where the DNA matches it firmly. Clone size is given for some rows only: seen once, a few or many times, or a class if the clone is expanded.

TRBD2,few,TRBJ2-5,TRBV5-4,CASSFSGSPQETQYF,TGTGCCAGCAGCTTTAGCGGGAGCCCCCAAGAGACCCAGTACTTC
TRBD1,many,TRBJ2-7,TRBV14,CASSYRQGYEQYF,TGTGCCAGCAGCTACCGACAGGGCTACGAGCAGTACTTC
TRBD2,NA,TRBJ2-2,TRBV7-7,CASSLASGANTGELFF,TGTGCCAGCAGCTTAGCTAGCGGGGCGAACACCGGGGAGCTGTTTTTT
TRBD1,few,TRBJ1-5,TRBV28,CASSDIRGGSNQPQHF,TGTGCCAGCAGTGACATCAGGGGGGGAAGCAATCAGCCCCAGCATTTT
NA,few,TRBJ1-4,TRBV7-7,CASSLRGANEKLFF,TGTGCCAGCAGCTTACGGGGGGCTAATGAAAAACTGTTTTTT
NA,few,TRBJ2-1,TRBV7-3,CASSSQGAGYNEQFF,TGTGCCAGCAGCTCGCAAGGGGCAGGATACAATGAGCAGTTCTTC
TRBD2,few,TRBJ2-2,TRBV19,CASSITGRPNTGELFF,TGTGCCAGTAGTATAACCGGGAGGCCGAACACCGGGGAGCTGTTTTTT
TRBD2,NA,TRBJ2-5,TRBV6-5,CASRGYAGAGETQYF,TGTGCCAGCAGGGGGTACGCGGGAGCGGGGGAGACCCAGTACTTC
TRBD1,NA,TRBJ1-1,TRBV5-1,CASSWTGENTEAFF,TGCGCCAGCAGCTGGACAGGGGAGAACACTGAAGCTTTCTTT
TRBD1,few,TRBJ1-5,TRBV9,CASLSKGAGVNQPQHF,TGTGCCAGTTTATCCAAGGGGGCAGGGGTCAATCAGCCCCAGCATTTT
TRBD2,few,TRBJ2-1,TRBV5-5,CASRPGTSGRAGSDEQFF,TGTGCCAGCAGACCCGGGACTAGCGGGAGGGCCGGATCGGATGAGCAGTTCTTC
NA,few,TRBJ1-1,TRBV6-6,CASSYTSYAEAFF,TGTGCCAGCAGTTACACGAGTTACGCTGAAGCTTTCTTT
NA,few,TRBJ2-5,TRBV5-1,CASSLEVAETQYF,TGCGCCAGCAGCTTGGAAGTAGCGGAGACCCAGTACTTC
NA,many,TRBJ1-5,TRBV19,CASSRQDSNQPQHF,TGTGCCAGTAGTCGACAGGATAGCAATCAGCCCCAGCATTTT
TRBD2,NA,TRBJ2-4,TRBV2,CASSFLAGGPKNIQYF,TGTGCCAGCAGTTTTCTAGCGGGAGGCCCCAAAAACATTCAGTACTTC
TRBD2,many,TRBJ2-1,TRBV11-1,CASSLGLAGVGEQFF,TGTGCCAGCAGCCTAGGACTAGCGGGAGTTGGTGAGCAGTTCTTC
TRBD1,NA,TRBJ2-7,TRBV5-1,CASSPGQGGSYEQYF,TGCGCCAGCAGCCCAGGACAGGGGGGCTCCTACGAGCAGTACTTC
NA,many,TRBJ1-1,TRBV29-1,CSVVQYTEAFF,TGCAGCGTTGTCCAGTACACTGAAGCTTTCTTT
TRBD2,NA,TRBJ2-1,TRBV10-1,CASTGTSGRPFF,TGCGCCAGCACCGGGACTAGCGGGAGACCGTTCTTC
NA,NA,TRBJ1-4,TRBV6-5,CASRQSPRHGEKLFF,TGTGCCAGCAGGCAATCTCCGCGGCATGGTGAAAAACTGTTTTTT
NA,many,TRBJ2-3,TRBV7-2,CASSLISTDTQYF,TGTGCCAGCAGCTTAATTAGCACAGATACGCAGTATTTT
NA,few,TRBJ2-3,TRBV19,CASSASGPRRDTQYF,TGTGCCAGTAGTGCCTCCGGGCCTAGGCGAGATACGCAGTATTTT
TRBD1,NA,TRBJ2-7,TRBV28,CASSSPGQPWGQYF,TGTGCCAGCAGTTCCCCGGGACAGCCCTGGGGTCAGTACTTC
TRBD1,few,TRBJ2-7,TRBV27,CASSWGQGLSYEQYF,TGTGCCAGCAGTTGGGGACAGGGGCTCTCCTACGAGCAGTACTTC
NA,NA,TRBJ1-5,TRBV28,CASSLYLGTGRNQPQHF,TGTGCCAGCAGTTTATATCTGGGAACGGGTCGAAATCAGCCCCAGCATTTT
TRBD1,NA,TRBJ2-3,TRBV9,CASNPTGSTDTQYF,TGTGCCAGCAACCCGACAGGGAGCACAGATACGCAGTATTTT
NA,NA,TRBJ1-1,TRBV10-3,CAIRPTGPGTEAFF,TGTGCCATCAGGCCCACAGGGCCCGGCACTGAAGCTTTCTTT
TRBD1,few,TRBJ2-7,TRBV6-5,CASSQPGQGVYEQYF,TGTGCCAGCAGTCAGCCGGGACAGGGTGTCTACGAGCAGTACTTC
NA,few,TRBJ2-1,TRBV11-2,CASSPRTEGYNEQFF,TGTGCCAGCAGCCCTAGGACAGAGGGGTACAATGAGCAGTTCTTC
TRBD1,few,TRBJ1-4,TRBV6-4,CAIRGKTGGNEKLFF,TGTGCCATCAGGGGGAAAACAGGGGGCAATGAAAAACTGTTTTTT
TRBD1,NA,TRBJ2-2,TRBV9,CASSFGGQVNTGELFF,TGTGCCAGCAGCTTTGGGGGACAGGTGAACACCGGGGAGCTGTTTTTT
TRBD1,NA,TRBJ2-5,TRBV4-2,CASSPRQGAGETQYF,TGTGCCAGCAGCCCAAGACAGGGGGCCGGGGAGACCCAGTACTTC
NA,many,TRBJ1-1,TRBV6-6,CASSMAGETEAFF,TGTGCCAGCAGTATGGCAGGGGAGACTGAAGCTTTCTTT
TRBD2,NA,TRBJ2-5,TRBV12-5,CASGSGLAGGRETQYF,TGTGCTAGTGGTTCGGGACTAGCGGGAGGGCGGGAGACCCAGTACTTC
TRBD1,NA,TRBJ2-4,TRBV2,CASRSDRGVGILQYF,TGTGCCAGCAGATCGGACAGGGGAGTCGGGATACTTCAGTACTTC
NA,NA,TRBJ2-7,TRBV28,CASSLPSGTSYEQYF,TGTGCCAGCAGTTTACCCTCGGGGACCTCCTACGAGCAGTACTTC
NA,NA,TRBJ1-2,TRBV7-2,CASSQALFYGYTF,TGTGCCAGCAGCCAAGCCCTTTTCTATGGCTACACCTTC
TRBD2,NA,TRBJ2-3,TRBV4-3,CASSQGTSGTYTDTQYF,TGCGCCAGCAGCCAAGGCACCAGCGGGACGTACACAGATACGCAGTATTTT
NA,NA,TRBJ1-1,TRBV6-6,CASRPGGDGGTGEAFF,TGTGCCAGCAGACCCGGGGGAGATGGGGGAACAGGTGAAGCTTTCTTT
TRBD1,NA,TRBJ2-7,TRBV7-8,CASSKIRDRGFYEQYF,TGTGCCAGCAGCAAAATCCGGGACAGGGGATTCTACGAGCAGTACTTC
TRBD2,many,TRBJ2-1,TRBV2,CASRAGWSSGNEQFF,TGTGCCAGCCGAGCGGGGTGGTCATCAGGGAATGAGCAGTTCTTC
TRBD1,NA,TRBJ2-3,TRBV7-9,CASSLGRTGGSDTQYF,TGTGCCAGCAGCTTAGGGCGGACAGGGGGCTCAGATACGCAGTATTTT
NA,NA,TRBJ1-2,TRBV28,CASRNPGTSYGYTF,TGTGCCAGCAGAAATCCCGGGACCTCATATGGCTACACCTTC
TRBD1,NA,TRBJ2-5,TRBV7-6,CASSLGTGGETQYF,TGTGCCAGCAGCTTAGGGACAGGGGGCGAGACCCAGTACTTC
TRBD1,NA,TRBJ1-5,TRBV7-2,CASSAGQGLYQPQHF,TGTGCCAGCAGCGCGGGACAGGGTCTTTATCAGCCCCAGCATTTT
NA,few,TRBJ2-2,TRBV6-5,CARPRWGGGELFF,TGTGCCAGACCTCGATGGGGAGGCGGGGAGCTGTTTTTT
NA,many,TRBJ2-1,TRBV7-3,CASSLGDPAYNEQFF,TGTGCCAGCAGCTTAGGGGACCCCGCCTACAATGAGCAGTTCTTC
TRBD2,few,TRBJ2-3,TRBV7-9,CASGAGGADTQYF,TGTGCCAGCGGTGCGGGAGGGGCAGATACGCAGTATTTT
TRBD2,NA,TRBJ2-1,TRBV19,CASSIDPSGRWNEQFF,TGTGCCAGTAGTATAGACCCAAGCGGGAGGTGGAATGAGCAGTTCTTC
NA,many,TRBJ1-1,TRBV18,CASSPDADVNTEAFF,TGTGCCAGCTCGCCGGACGCAGATGTGAACACTGAAGCTTTCTTT
NA,NA,TRBJ1-1,TRBV7-2,CASSLVVKNTEAFF,TGTGCCAGCAGCTTAGTGGTTAAGAACACTGAAGCTTTCTTT
TRBD1,NA,TRBJ2-7,TRBV4-3,CASSRQRQGYEQYF,TGCGCCAGCAGCCGACAAAGACAGGGTTACGAGCAGTACTTC
TRBD2,NA,TRBJ2-4,TRBV4-2,CASSHSGVAGGVGNIQYF,TGTGCCAGCAGCCATAGCGGGGTAGCGGGAGGGGTTGGGAACATTCAGTACTTC
TRBD2,NA,TRBJ2-2,TRBV7-3,CASSLRLAGAGELFF,TGTGCCAGCAGCTTACGTCTAGCGGGAGCCGGGGAGCTGTTTTTT
NA,many,TRBJ2-1,TRBV27,CASSRGAGKGNEQFF,TGTGCCAGCAGTCGGGGGGCAGGGAAAGGGAATGAGCAGTTCTTC
TRBD2,few,TRBJ2-3,TRBV9,CASSESGREADTQYF,TGTGCCAGCAGCGAAAGCGGGAGAGAGGCAGATACGCAGTATTTT
NA,few,TRBJ2-2,TRBV11-1,CASRLDGNTGELFF,TGTGCCAGCAGACTAGACGGGAACACCGGGGAGCTGTTTTTT
NA,NA,TRBJ2-1,TRBV5-8,CASSLFQGGNNEQFF,TGTGCCAGCAGCTTGTTTCAGGGTGGAAACAATGAGCAGTTCTTC
NA,NA,TRBJ2-3,TRBV11-2,CASSLGRRTGWGTDTQYF,TGTGCCAGCAGCTTAGGAAGACGAACAGGGTGGGGGACAGATACGCAGTATTTT